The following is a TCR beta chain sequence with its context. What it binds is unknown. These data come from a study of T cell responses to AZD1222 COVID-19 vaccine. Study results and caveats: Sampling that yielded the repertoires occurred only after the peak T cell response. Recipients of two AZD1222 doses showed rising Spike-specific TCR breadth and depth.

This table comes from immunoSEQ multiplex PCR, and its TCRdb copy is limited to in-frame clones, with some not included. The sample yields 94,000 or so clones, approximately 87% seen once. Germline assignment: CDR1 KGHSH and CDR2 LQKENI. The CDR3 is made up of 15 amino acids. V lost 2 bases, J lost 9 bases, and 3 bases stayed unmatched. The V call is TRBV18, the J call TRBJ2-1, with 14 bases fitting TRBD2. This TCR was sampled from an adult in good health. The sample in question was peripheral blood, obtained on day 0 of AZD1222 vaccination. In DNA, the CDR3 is TGTGCCAGCTCACCAGGACTAGCGGGAGGCGGTGAGCAGTTCTTC. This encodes CASSPGLAGGGEQFF.